This TCR beta chain was sequenced for a study of response to subunit inactivated influenza vaccine. General study findings and limits: Seasonal influenza vaccination, on each occasion, was suggested by the authors to recruit few new T cells.

Germline lookup yields CDR1 SGHRS and CDR2 YFSETQ. The germline V and J ends were trimmed by 0 bases and 4 bases, with 11 bases remaining between them. This CDR3 comprises 15 residues. This clonotype has ten or more counts. What it binds is not known. TCRdb passed the RT-PCR reads through MiXCR, listing each CDR3 protein once. Among roughly 500,000 distinct CDR3 sequences listed, 25% were seen once. The source is a man over 45 who received an inactivated influenza vaccine. The V gene is TRBV5-1, the J gene TRBJ2-1; possibly TRBD1 for D (5 bases). The sequences come from CD4+ T cells sorted from PBMCs, collected roughly 5 days after vaccination. CDR3 nucleotide sequence: TGCGCCAGCAGCTTGGTTGGACAAACTTACAATGAGCAGTTCTTC. It encodes CASSLVGQTYNEQFF. The whole variable domain, filled in from reference TRBV5-1 and TRBJ2-1, reads KAGVTQTPRYLIKTRGQQVTLSCSPISGHRSVSWYQQTPGQGLQFLFEYFSETQRNKGNFPGRFSGRQFSNSRSEMNVSTLELGDSALYLCASSLVGQTYNEQFFGPGTRLTVL.